What follows describes a single TCR beta chain. This sample stems from a study of cytotoxic CD8 clonotypes in ibrutinib-treated CLL. Study-level information: Mean per-sample yields comprised 255,043 productive templates and 94,082 productive rearrangements.

Clones were sequenced by immunoSEQ multiplex PCR, and TCRdb holds only the in-frame ones, with some missing. The sample includes some 150,000 clones, approximately 80% of them seen just once. The CDR3 consists of 13 residues. CDR1 and CDR2 (germline): MNHEY, SMNVEV (reference sequence). The V gene lost 2 bases and the J gene lost 4 bases, with 8 bases spanning the gap. This TCR derives from a human donor with chronic lymphocytic leukemia. The chain carries TRBV27 and TRBJ1-1; D is ambiguous. The material sequenced was PBMCs, taken after 24 months of ibrutinib treatment. The CDR3 reads CASSLKGTTEAFF. The CDR3 bases are TGTGCCAGCAGTTTAAAGGGAACCACTGAAGCTTTCTTT.